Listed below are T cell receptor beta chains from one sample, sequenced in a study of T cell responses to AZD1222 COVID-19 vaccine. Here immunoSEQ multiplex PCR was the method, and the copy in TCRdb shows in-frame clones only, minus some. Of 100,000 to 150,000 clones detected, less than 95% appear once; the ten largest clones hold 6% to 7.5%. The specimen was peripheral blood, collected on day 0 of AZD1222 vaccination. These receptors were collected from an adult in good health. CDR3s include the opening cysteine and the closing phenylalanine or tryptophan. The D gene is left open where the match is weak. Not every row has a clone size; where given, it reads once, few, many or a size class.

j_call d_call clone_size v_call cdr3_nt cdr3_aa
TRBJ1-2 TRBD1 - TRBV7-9 TGTGCCAGCAGCTCGACAGGGGTCAGCCAACTCTACACCTTC CASSSTGVSQLYTF
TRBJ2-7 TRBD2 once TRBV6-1 TGTGCCAGCAGTGGAACCGGGACTAGCGGGGCGGTGGACTACGAGCAGTACTTC CASSGTGTSGAVDYEQYF
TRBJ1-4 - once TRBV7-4 TGTGCCATCCGCCAGGGTGCAACTAATGAAAAACTGTTTTTT CAIRQGATNEKLFF
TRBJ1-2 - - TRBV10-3 TGTGCCTCCAAGGAGCAATGGGCAGTGATGTATGGCTACACCTTC CASKEQWAVMYGYTF
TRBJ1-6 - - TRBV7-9 TGTGCCAGCAGCTTGGATCCCTCCTCCTATAATTCACCCCTCCACTTT CASSLDPSSYNSPLHF
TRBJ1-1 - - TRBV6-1 TGTGCCAGCAGTTTCGGGGAGGGGCAGAACACTGAAGCTTTCTTT CASSFGEGQNTEAFF
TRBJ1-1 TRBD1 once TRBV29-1 TGCAGCGTCGAATTGGACAGGGTGGCGACTGAAGCTTTCTTT CSVELDRVATEAFF
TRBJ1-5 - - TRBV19 TGTGCCAGTAGTGACGGACAGTTTGGCAATCAGCCCCAGCATTTT CASSDGQFGNQPQHF
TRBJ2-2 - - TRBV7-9 TGTGCCAGCAGCGCGGACTGGACCGGGGAGCTGTTTTTT CASSADWTGELFF
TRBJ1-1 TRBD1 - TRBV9 TGTGCCAGCAGCCTAGGACAGGGAAACACTGAAGCTTTCTTT CASSLGQGNTEAFF
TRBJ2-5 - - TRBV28 TGTGCCAGCAGTTTTTCCCGAGGAGCAGGACTAAGGGGGGAGACCCAGTACTTC CASSFSRGAGLRGETQYF
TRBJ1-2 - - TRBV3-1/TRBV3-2 TGTGCCAGCAGCCATGCCTCGGGGGGCGCGAACTATGGCTACACCTTC CASSHASGGANYGYTF
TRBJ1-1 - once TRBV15 TGTGCCACCAGCGGGACCCCTTCTCGACAGCTAGTGAACACTGAAGCTTTCTTT CATSGTPSRQLVNTEAFF
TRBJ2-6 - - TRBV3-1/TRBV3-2 TGTGCCAGCAGCCAAGTCACGGGGCGGGGGGCCAACGTCCTGACTTTC CASSQVTGRGANVLTF
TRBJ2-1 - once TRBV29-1 TGCAGCGTTGTACGTCAGGACAGAGCTGTTGAGCAGTTCTTC CSVVRQDRAVEQFF
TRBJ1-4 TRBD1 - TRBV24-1 TGTGCCACCAGTTCACCGGGACAGGGCTTTGAAAAACTGTTTTTT CATSSPGQGFEKLFF
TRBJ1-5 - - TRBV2 TGTGCCAGCAGTGTACAGGGTAATAGCAATCAGCCCCAGCATTTT CASSVQGNSNQPQHF
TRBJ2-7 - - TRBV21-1 TGTGCCAGCAGCAAAGACAAGCGGGGGGGTTACCGCTACGAGCAGTACTTC CASSKDKRGGYRYEQYF
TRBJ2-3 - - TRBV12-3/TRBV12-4 TGTGCCAGCAGTTGGCGGGCTGAGCGGTATTTT CASSWRAERYF
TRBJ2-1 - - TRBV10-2 TGCGCCAGCACCACAGGGTCAGGCTCCTTTTACAATGAGCAGTTCTTC CASTTGSGSFYNEQFF
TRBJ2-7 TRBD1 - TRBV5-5 TGTGCCAGCAGCTCCGGGACAGGGCCCTCCTACGAGCAGTACTTC CASSSGTGPSYEQYF
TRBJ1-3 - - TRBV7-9 TGTGCCAGCAGCTTAGCCGGGTCCGGAAACACCATATATTTT CASSLAGSGNTIYF
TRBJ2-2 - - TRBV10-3 TGTGCCATCAGTGCGAGGGGGGGGAACACCGGGGAGCTGTTTTTT CAISARGGNTGELFF
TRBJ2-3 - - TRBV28 TGTGCCAGCAGCGGTCGCAGCCAAGCAGATACGCAGTATTTT CASSGRSQADTQYF
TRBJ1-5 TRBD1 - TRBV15 TGTGCCACCAGCTTGGGACAGGGCGTCAATCAGCCCCAGCATTTT CATSLGQGVNQPQHF
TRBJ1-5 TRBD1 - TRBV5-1 TGCGCCAGCAGCATATACAGGGGACAGCCCCAGCATTTT CASSIYRGQPQHF
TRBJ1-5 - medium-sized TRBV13 TGTGCCAGCAGCAACACAGGCTCCCCCAATCAGCCCCAGCATTTT CASSNTGSPNQPQHF
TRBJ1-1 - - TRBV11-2 TGTGCCAGCAGCGGTTCCGGAGGCAGAGCTTTCTTT CASSGSGGRAFF
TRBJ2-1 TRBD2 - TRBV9 TGTGCCAGCAGCGTAGGAGGTCTAGCGGGGAACAATGAGCAGTTCTTC CASSVGGLAGNNEQFF
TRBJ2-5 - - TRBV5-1 TGCGCCAGCAGCTGGGAGGACAGCCCACAAGAGACCCAGTACTTC CASSWEDSPQETQYF
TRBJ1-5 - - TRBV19 TGTGCCAGTAGTCAGGGCAGGGAGTCGGCGGCCCAGCATTTT CASSQGRESAAQHF
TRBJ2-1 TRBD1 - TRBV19 TGTGCCAGTAGTCCGGGACAGGGGATTCTCAATGAGCAGTTCTTC CASSPGQGILNEQFF
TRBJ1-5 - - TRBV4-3 TGCGCCAGCAGCCAAGTCCCAGGGGCCGGGCAGCCCCAGCATTTT CASSQVPGAGQPQHF
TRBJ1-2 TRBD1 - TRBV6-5 TGTGCCACCGAGACAGGGGGTGGCTATGGCTACACCTTC CATETGGGYGYTF
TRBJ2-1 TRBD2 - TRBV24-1 TGTGCCACCAGTGATCCTAGCGGGGCGTACAATGAGCAGTTCTTC CATSDPSGAYNEQFF
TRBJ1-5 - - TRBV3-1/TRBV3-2 TGTGCCAGCAGCTTTGACCCCTATCAGCCCCAGCATTTT CASSFDPYQPQHF
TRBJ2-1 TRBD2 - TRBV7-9 TGTGCCAGCAGCGAGATGGGGACTAAAGGGTTCTTC CASSEMGTKGFF
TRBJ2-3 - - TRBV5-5 TGTGCCAGCAGCTTGTTGGCTAGCGCAAACACAGATACGCAGTATTTT CASSLLASANTDTQYF
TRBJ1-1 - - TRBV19 TGTGCCAGTGCCCCCCCGGGTTTCGGAAACACTGAAGCTTTCTTT CASAPPGFGNTEAFF
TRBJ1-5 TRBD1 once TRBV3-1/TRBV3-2 TGTGCCAGCAGCCAACATCACTATCTTGGGACAGCGTCTCAGCCCCAGCATTTT CASSQHHYLGTASQPQHF
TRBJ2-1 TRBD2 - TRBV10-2 TGCGCCAGCAACGGACTAGCGGGGGGGCGATACAATGAGCAGTTCTTC CASNGLAGGRYNEQFF
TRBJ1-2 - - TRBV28 TGTGCCAGCAGTTCCCTTCCGAGTATGAGGGGCTACACCTTC CASSSLPSMRGYTF